The source of this TCR beta chain is a study of blood T cell repertoires in COVID-19. As for the study in general: Sample material is recorded as cDNA or gDNA derived from T cells, B-cell-depleted T cells, or PBMCs.

V was pared by 6 bases and J by 0 bases, with 6 bases between. In germline, CDR1 is MNHEY, CDR2 SVGAGI. This CDR3 has 13 amino acids. Seattle's enrolled individuals joined amid active infection and were then monitored longitudinally. Authors' methods: Amplification from reference gene primers served as the basis for estimated nucleated cell counts. Some clones are missing from TCRdb's copy, which holds only in-frame ones; the method was immunoSEQ multiplex PCR. V and J calls and clone size are as listed in that table; D and trimming were resolved from the DNA. The data hold some 360,000 clones, with more than 75% observed a single time.

The specimen sequenced was peripheral blood. The J gene is TRBJ1-3, the V gene TRBV6-5; D remains unclear. The TCR sequence derives from a woman aged 55-69 years with COVID-19, enrolled during active disease. CDR3 nucleotides: TGTGCCAGCAGGACAAGCTCTGGAAACACCATATATTTT. Translation gives CASRTSSGNTIYF.